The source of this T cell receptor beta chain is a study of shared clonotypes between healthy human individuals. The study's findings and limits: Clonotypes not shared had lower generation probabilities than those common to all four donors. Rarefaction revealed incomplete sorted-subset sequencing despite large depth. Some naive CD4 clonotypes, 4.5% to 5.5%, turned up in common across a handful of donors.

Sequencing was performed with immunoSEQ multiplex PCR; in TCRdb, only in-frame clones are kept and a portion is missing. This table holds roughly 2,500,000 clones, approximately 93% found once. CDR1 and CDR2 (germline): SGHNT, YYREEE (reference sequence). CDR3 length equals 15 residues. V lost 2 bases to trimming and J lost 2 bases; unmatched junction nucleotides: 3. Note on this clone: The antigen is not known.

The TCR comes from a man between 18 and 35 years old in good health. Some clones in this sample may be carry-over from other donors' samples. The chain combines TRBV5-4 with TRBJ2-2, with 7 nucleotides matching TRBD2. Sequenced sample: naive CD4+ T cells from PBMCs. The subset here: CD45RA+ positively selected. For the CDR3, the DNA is TGTGCCAGCAGCTTTGCGGGAGTAAACACCGGGGAGCTGTTTTTT. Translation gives CASSFAGVNTGELFF.